Included here is one T cell receptor (beta chain) sequence, with context. The antigen is unknown. It was with unique molecular identifiers that the TCRbeta library was prepared. TCRdb re-called the PCR reads through MiXCR, storing one row per CDR3 protein. The table has fewer than 700,000 distinct CDR3 sequences, 23% seen once. This record comes from a study of T-cell reconstitution after alpha-beta-depleted transplantation in children. Study observations and caveats: At the one-year point after transplant, T-cell counts and TCRbeta diversity were found to come mostly from T cells that had been newly produced.

Trimming shortened V by 6 bases and J by 1 base, and 24 bases separated the two germline ends. This CDR3 spans 17 amino acids. Germline values: CDR1 DFQATT, CDR2 SNEGSKA (reference sequence). This clonotype was sampled from a boy less than two years old who had a stem cell transplant for acute myeloid leukemia, so the T cells may come from the graft donor. The chain carries TRBV20-1 and TRBJ1-2, with D perhaps matching TRBD1 (6 bases). The input for sequencing was PBMCs, mostly from graft donor cells, taken 360 days after TCRalphabeta/CD19-depleted stem cell transplant. The CDR3 nucleotides are TGCAGTGCCCCGGGGTCAGGCAACAGGGCGTATAACTATGGCTACACCTTC. This codes for CSAPGSGNRAYNYGYTF.